These 11 T cell receptor beta chains originate from one sample sequenced in a study of blood T cell repertoires in COVID-19. Profiling relied on immunoSEQ multiplex PCR, and the TCRdb table lists in-frame clones only, not all of them. There are over 6,500 clones in the sample; nearly 90% occur only once, and around 9% lies in the top ten. The specimen sequenced was peripheral blood. These receptor sequences come from a human donor in a cohort sampled during active COVID-19. The donor label of this sample is uncertain.

The chain joins TRBV4-1 to TRBJ2-7, with D maybe TRBD1 (6 bases). The V and J ends lost 0 bases and 2 bases respectively, with 11 bases between them. CDR3 length: 15 residues. Germline CDR1 is MGHRA and CDR2 is YSYEKL. For the CDR3, the DNA is TGCGCCAGCAGCCAAGAAGGGCAGGGGACCTACGAGCAGTACTTC. Encoded protein: CASSQEGQGTYEQYF.

The chain recombines TRBV7-6 with TRBJ1-4; a weak D match, TRBD1 (6 bases). With 1 base removed from V and 7 bases from J, the gap between germline ends came to 13 bases. The CDR3 has 15 amino acids. Germline CDR1 is SGHVS and CDR2 is FNYEAQ. The CDR3 DNA reads TGTGCCAGCAGCTTAGGAGGGGCAGGGGTTGAAAAACTGTTTTTT. Translating it yields CASSLGGAGVEKLFF.

The V gene is TRBV3-1 (or the pseudogene TRBV3-2), the J gene TRBJ1-6, with a possible D match to TRBD1 (6 bases). Trimming left V 3 bases short and J 6 bases short, with 12 bases between. This CDR3 region has 15 residues. The V gene's germline CDR1 is LGHDT and CDR2 YNNKEL (reference sequence). CDR3 region: CASSQGGAGNSPLHF. The CDR3, as DNA: TGTGCCAGCAGCCAGGGGGGGGCGGGTAATTCACCCCTCCACTTT.

This clone was recorded only once. V usage is TRBV7-9 and J usage is TRBJ2-4, with 7 nucleotides matching TRBD1. Germline loops: CDR1 SEHNR, CDR2 FQNEAQ (reference sequence). V trimming: 5 bases; J trimming: 8 bases; junction bases outside the gene matches: 6. The CDR3 has 13 amino acids. The CDR3 is CASSARGLDIQYF. Written as DNA, the CDR3 is TGTGCCAGCAGCGCGAGGGGGCTAGACATTCAGTACTTC.

The chain has TRBV7-7 and TRBJ2-7; possible D gene TRBD2, 5 bases. Trimming removed 5 bases at V and 0 bases at J, with 14 bases between. This CDR3 spans 15 amino acids. Germline V lookup: CDR1 SSHAT, CDR2 FNYEAQ (reference sequence). In DNA form, the CDR3 reads TGTGCCAGCAGCAAGGAGGCGGGCCACTCCTACGAGCAGTACTTC. Residues: CASSKEAGHSYEQYF.

This clone was observed a single time. The J gene is TRBJ2-5, the V gene TRBV5-1, with D possibly being TRBD1 (6 bases). This CDR3 has 15 amino acids. The germline V and J ends were trimmed by 1 base and 5 bases, with 15 bases remaining between them. Germline V gene lookup returns CDR1 SGHRS and CDR2 YFSETQ. The CDR3 loop is CASSLSTGLEETQYF. The CDR3 region has the DNA TGCGCCAGCAGCTTGTCGACAGGCTTAGAGGAGACCCAGTACTTC.

V and J are TRBV9 and TRBJ1-2, with D unclear. The germline V and J ends were trimmed by 0 bases and 8 bases, with 14 bases remaining between them. This CDR3 has 14 amino acids. Germline V gives CDR1 SGDLS, CDR2 YYNGEE. In DNA, the CDR3 is TGTGCCAGCAGCGTAGGAGGGTTATCGGTCGGCTACACCTTC. It yields the protein CASSVGGLSVGYTF. Combining the CDR3 with reference TRBV9 and TRBJ1-2 gives the whole variable domain DSGVTQTPKHLITATGQRVTLRCSPRSGDLSVYWYQQSLDQGLQFLIQYYNGEERAKGNILERFSAQQFPDLHSELNLSSLELGDSALYFCASSVGGLSVGYTFGSGTRLTVV.

The chain links TRBV5-5 to TRBJ2-5, with 13 bases matching TRBD2. J was trimmed by 5 bases and V by 0 bases; bases with no gene match: 4. CDR1 and CDR2 from the germline V gene are SGHKS and YYEKEE (reference sequence). The CDR3 consists of 16 residues. For the CDR3, the DNA is TGTGCCAGCAGCTTGGTACTAGCGGGAGGGTGGGAGACCCAGTACTTC. It encodes CASSLVLAGGWETQYF.

This clone was found once. The genes are TRBV10-2 and TRBJ2-3, with 10 bases that match TRBD2. This CDR3 is 16 amino acids long. Germline V gene data show CDR1 as WSHSY and CDR2 as SAAADI. V was clipped by 6 bases and J by 2 bases; unmatched bases: 8. DNA of the CDR3: TGCGCCAGCAGCGAAGCTAGCGGGAGTTACACAGATACGCAGTATTTT. Translation: CASSEASGSYTDTQYF.

The CDR3 DNA sequence: TGTGCCAGCAGCTTAGTTGGCCAGGGGCGCGAAGGAAACACCATATATTTT. This codes for CASSLVGQGREGNTIYF. This chain uses TRBV7-2 with TRBJ1-3; a possible D gene is TRBD1 (6 bases). Germline values: CDR1 SGHTA, CDR2 FQGNSA. The ends were cut back, 1 base at V and 4 bases at J, with 17 bases in the middle. The CDR3 spans 17 residues.

This chain joins TRBV14 and TRBJ2-3, with D possibly matching TRBD2 (7 bases). V was clipped by 2 bases and J by 2 bases, with 11 bases between them. The germline CDR1 and CDR2 sequences are SGHDN and FVKESK. CDR3 length: 15 residues. CDR3: CASSQIGGPTDTQYF. CDR3 coding DNA: TGTGCCAGCAGCCAAATCGGGGGGCCCACAGATACGCAGTATTTT.